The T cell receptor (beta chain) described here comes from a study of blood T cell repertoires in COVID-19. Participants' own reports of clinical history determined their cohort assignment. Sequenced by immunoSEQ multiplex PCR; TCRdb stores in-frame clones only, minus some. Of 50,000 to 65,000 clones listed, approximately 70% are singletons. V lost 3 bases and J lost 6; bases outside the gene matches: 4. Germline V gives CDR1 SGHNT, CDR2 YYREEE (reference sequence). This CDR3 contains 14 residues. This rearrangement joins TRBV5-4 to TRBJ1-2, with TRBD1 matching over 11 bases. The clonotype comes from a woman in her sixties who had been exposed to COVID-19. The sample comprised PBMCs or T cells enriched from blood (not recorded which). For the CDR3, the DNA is TGTGCCAGCAGCTCCCGGACAGGGGGCCATGGCTACACCTTC. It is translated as CASSSRTGGHGYTF. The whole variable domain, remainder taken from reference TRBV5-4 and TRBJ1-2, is ETGVTQSPTHLIKTRGQQVTLRCSSQSGHNTVSWYQQALGQGPQFIFQYYREEENGRGNFPPRFSGLQFPNYSSELNVNALELDDSALYLCASSSRTGGHGYTFGSGTRLTVV.